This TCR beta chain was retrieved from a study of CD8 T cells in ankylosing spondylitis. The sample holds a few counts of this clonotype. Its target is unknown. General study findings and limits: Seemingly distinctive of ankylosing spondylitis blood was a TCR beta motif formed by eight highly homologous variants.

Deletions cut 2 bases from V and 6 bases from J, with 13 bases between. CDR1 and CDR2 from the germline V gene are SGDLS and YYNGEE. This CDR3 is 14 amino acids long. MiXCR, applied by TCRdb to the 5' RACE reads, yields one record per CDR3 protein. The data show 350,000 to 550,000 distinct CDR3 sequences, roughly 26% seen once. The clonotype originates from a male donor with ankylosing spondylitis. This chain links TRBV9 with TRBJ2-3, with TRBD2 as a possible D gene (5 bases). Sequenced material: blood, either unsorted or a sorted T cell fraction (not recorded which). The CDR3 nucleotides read TGTGCCAGCAGCGTCGGACTGCCGGGGGATACGCAGTATTTT. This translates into CASSVGLPGDTQYF.